This T cell receptor beta chain was sequenced during a study of cytomegalovirus exposure and HLA in healthy donors. Study context: The Caucasian-associated ancestry cluster held over 65% of around 380 genotyped donors.

The PCR was carried out with 60 Vbeta primers and 13 Jbeta primers. Some clones are missing from TCRdb's copy, which holds only in-frame ones; the method was immunoSEQ multiplex PCR. Among around 190,000 clones listed, roughly 80% were seen once. After removal of 0 bases from V and 3 bases from J, the junction contained 14 bases not matched to a gene. This CDR3 has 18 residues. Germline-derived CDR1 and CDR2 are SGHDT and YYEEEE. The chain couples TRBV5-6 to TRBJ2-7; 8 bases are shared with TRBD1. The source of this sequence is a woman between 45 and 60 years old in good health and CMV-seronegative. The specimen was PBMCs. This CDR3 reads CASSLAAGGGTFYYEQYF. CDR3 in DNA: TGTGCCAGCAGCTTGGCGGCAGGGGGCGGAACCTTTTACTACGAGCAGTACTTC.